The rows below give T cell receptor beta chains drawn from one sample of a study of cytomegalovirus exposure and HLA in healthy donors. Sequencing was performed with immunoSEQ multiplex PCR; in TCRdb, only in-frame clones are kept and a portion is missing. The repertoire holds 90,000 or so clones, with 65% to 80% as singletons. Specimen: PBMCs. Receptors originate from a woman between 18 and 29 years old in good health and CMV-seropositive. CDR3s include the opening cysteine and the closing phenylalanine or tryptophan. A D gene is named only where the DNA matches it firmly. Clone size, where shown, is once, few, many, or a class for clones that have expanded.

clone size	D gene	V gene	J gene	CDR3 protein	CDR3 DNA
few	TRBD2	TRBV9	TRBJ2-1	CASSVWSSGTYNEQFF	TGTGCCAGCAGCGTATGGTCTAGCGGGACATACAATGAGCAGTTCTTC
.	.	TRBV7-2	TRBJ1-6	CASSSPAGAGSPLHF	TGTGCCAGCAGCTCCCCGGCAGGGGCGGGTTCACCCCTCCACTTT
.	.	TRBV19	TRBJ2-7	CASSITGSYEQYF	TGTGCCAGTAGTATTACAGGGTCGTACGAGCAGTACTTC
once	TRBD1	TRBV4-1	TRBJ2-3	CASSQVYDRGLPTGEDTQYF	TGCGCCAGCAGCCAAGTATATGACAGGGGATTGCCAACGGGGGAAGATACGCAGTATTTT
.	.	TRBV7-3	TRBJ2-1	CASSFSPGDEQFF	TGTGCCAGCAGCTTTAGCCCCGGGGATGAGCAGTTCTTC
.	.	TRBV6-1	TRBJ2-3	CASSGPTMGPQYF	TGTGCCAGCAGTGGTCCTACTATGGGGCCGCAGTATTTT
.	.	TRBV19	TRBJ1-1	CASSVGNGGTEAFF	TGTGCCAGTAGCGTCGGGAATGGTGGGACTGAAGCTTTCTTT
.	TRBD2	TRBV28	TRBJ2-3	CASSLFLAGGSLNTDTQYF	TGTGCCAGCAGTTTATTTTTAGCGGGAGGGTCTTTGAACACAGATACGCAGTATTTT
.	.	TRBV12-1	TRBJ1-6	CASPYSPLHF	TGTGCCAGCCCCTATTCACCCCTCCACTTT
.	.	TRBV7-9	TRBJ2-1	CASSLEPREQFF	TGTGCCAGCAGCTTAGAGCCCAGGGAGCAGTTCTTC
.	.	TRBV6-1	TRBJ1-1	CASSLTGDMNTEAFF	TGTGCCAGCAGTTTAACAGGCGACATGAACACTGAAGCTTTCTTT
.	.	TRBV4-3	TRBJ1-3	CASSQAAVSGNTIYF	TGCGCCAGCAGCCAAGCCGCGGTCTCTGGAAACACCATATATTTT
.	.	TRBV7-8	TRBJ2-1	CASSLVGARWFF	TGTGCCAGCAGCTTAGTGGGGGCCAGGTGGTTCTTC
.	TRBD1	TRBV5-1	TRBJ2-5	CASSLGQGITLSGETQYF	TGCGCCAGCAGCTTGGGACAGGGAATCACCCTAAGTGGGGAGACCCAGTACTTC
.	.	TRBV5-4	TRBJ2-2	CASSLDSGNTGELFF	TGTGCCAGCAGCTTGGATAGCGGGAACACCGGGGAGCTGTTTTTT
.	.	TRBV5-4	TRBJ1-1	CASSQGSGQNTEAFF	TGTGCCAGCAGCCAGGGCTCGGGACAGAACACTGAAGCTTTCTTT
few	TRBD1	TRBV6-5	TRBJ2-7	CASSTGGNEQYF	TGTGCCAGCAGTACAGGGGGAAACGAGCAGTACTTC
.	.	TRBV5-1	TRBJ2-2	CASSSKGTTGELFF	TGCGCCAGCAGCTCTAAGGGGACAACCGGGGAGCTGTTTTTT
.	.	TRBV6-1	TRBJ2-3	CASSDSWQDTQYF	TGTGCCAGCAGTGATTCCTGGCAAGATACGCAGTATTTT
.	.	TRBV18	TRBJ2-7	CASSLLPSSYEQYF	TGTGCCAGCTCACTCCTTCCTAGCTCCTACGAGCAGTACTTC
.	.	TRBV7-3	TRBJ2-3	CASSAQGGTDTQYF	TGTGCCAGCAGCGCACAGGGTGGGACAGATACGCAGTATTTT
.	.	TRBV7-2	TRBJ1-3	CASSLVPLSGNTIYF	TGTGCCAGCAGCTTAGTTCCCCTCTCTGGAAACACCATATATTTT
few	TRBD1	TRBV19	TRBJ1-1	CASSRTGEVLDTEAFF	TGTGCCAGTAGCAGGACAGGGGAGGTTTTAGACACTGAAGCTTTCTTT
.	.	TRBV14	TRBJ1-2	CASSQTVRAGYTF	TGTGCCAGCAGCCAGACGGTGAGGGCTGGCTACACCTTC
few	.	TRBV18	TRBJ2-3	CASSPLKGFQAQYF	TGTGCCAGCTCACCATTGAAGGGGTTCCAGGCGCAGTATTTT
once	TRBD1	TRBV6-5	TRBJ1-1	CASKTGPHSTEAFF	TGTGCCAGCAAGACAGGGCCTCACTCCACTGAAGCTTTCTTT
.	TRBD2	TRBV7-8	TRBJ2-5	CASSLGRPAGVVETQYF	TGTGCCAGCAGCTTAGGGCGTCCAGCGGGAGTCGTTGAGACCCAGTACTTC
.	TRBD1	TRBV13	TRBJ2-1	CASSWHRGQYNEQFF	TGTGCCAGCAGTTGGCACAGGGGGCAGTACAATGAGCAGTTCTTC
.	TRBD1	TRBV5-1	TRBJ2-7	CASSLGQGSPEQYF	TGCGCCAGCAGCCTAGGACAGGGGAGTCCCGAGCAGTACTTC
.	TRBD1	TRBV11-2	TRBJ2-7	CASSLDGTGTNEQYF	TGTGCCAGCAGCTTAGATGGGACAGGGACCAACGAGCAGTACTTC
.	TRBD2	TRBV27	TRBJ2-7	CASSLTLAGVVSYEQYF	TGTGCCAGCAGTTTAACTTTAGCGGGAGTGGTATCCTACGAGCAGTACTTC
.	.	TRBV2	TRBJ1-5	CASSEAGGAGQPQHF	TGTGCCAGCAGTGAAGCGGGGGGGGCCGGTCAGCCCCAGCATTTT
.	.	TRBV9	TRBJ1-2	CASSVVTGGGGYTF	TGTGCCAGCAGCGTAGTTACTGGGGGAGGAGGCTACACCTTC